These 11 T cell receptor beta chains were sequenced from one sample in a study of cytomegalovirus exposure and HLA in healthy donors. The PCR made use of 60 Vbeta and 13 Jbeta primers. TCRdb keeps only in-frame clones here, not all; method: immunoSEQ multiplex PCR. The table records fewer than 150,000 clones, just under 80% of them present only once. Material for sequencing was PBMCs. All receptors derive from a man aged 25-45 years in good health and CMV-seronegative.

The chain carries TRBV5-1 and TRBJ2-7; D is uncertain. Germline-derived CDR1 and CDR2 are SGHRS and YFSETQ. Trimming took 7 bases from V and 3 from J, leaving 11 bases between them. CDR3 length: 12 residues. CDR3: CASLSANYEQYF. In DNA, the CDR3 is TGCGCCAGCCTTTCCGCTAACTACGAGCAGTACTTC.

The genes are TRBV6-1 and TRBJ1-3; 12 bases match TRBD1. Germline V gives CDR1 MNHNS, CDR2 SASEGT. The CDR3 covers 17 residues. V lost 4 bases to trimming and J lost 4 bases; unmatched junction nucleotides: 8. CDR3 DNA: TGTGCCAGCAGTGCCCCCGGGACAGGGGGCGCGGGAAACACCATATATTTT. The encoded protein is CASSAPGTGGAGNTIYF.

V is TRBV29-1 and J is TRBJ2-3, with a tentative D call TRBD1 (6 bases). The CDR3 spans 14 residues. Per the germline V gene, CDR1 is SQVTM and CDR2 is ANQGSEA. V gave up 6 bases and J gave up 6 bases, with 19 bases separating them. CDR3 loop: CSVKPKGQPDTQYF. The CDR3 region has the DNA TGCAGCGTGAAGCCGAAAGGACAGCCGGATACGCAGTATTTT.

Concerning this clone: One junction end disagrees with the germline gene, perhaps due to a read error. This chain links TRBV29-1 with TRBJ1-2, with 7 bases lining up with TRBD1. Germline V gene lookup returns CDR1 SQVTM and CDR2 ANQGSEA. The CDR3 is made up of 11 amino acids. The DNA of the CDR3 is TGCAGCGCGGGACAGTCGATCGGCTACCCCTTC. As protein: CSAGQSIGYPF. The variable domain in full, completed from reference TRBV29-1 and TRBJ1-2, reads SAVISQKPSRDICQRGTSLTIQCQVDSQVTMMFWYRQQPGQSLTLIATANQGSEATYESGFVIDKFPISRPNLTFSTLTVSNMSPEDSSIYLCSAGQSIGYPFGSGTRLTVV.

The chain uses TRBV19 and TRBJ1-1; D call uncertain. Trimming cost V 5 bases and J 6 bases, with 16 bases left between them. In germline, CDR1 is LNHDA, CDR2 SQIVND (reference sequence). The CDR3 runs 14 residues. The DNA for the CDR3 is TGTGCCAGTAGTCCCGGCAGAGGTACTGCTGAAGCTTTCTTT. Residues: CASSPGRGTAEAFF.

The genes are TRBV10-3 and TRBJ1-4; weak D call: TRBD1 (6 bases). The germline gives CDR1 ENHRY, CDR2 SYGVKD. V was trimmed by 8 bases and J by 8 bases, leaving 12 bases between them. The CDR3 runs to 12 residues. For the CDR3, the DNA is TGTGCCATCGGTTCAGGGGACGAAAAACTGTTTTTT. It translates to CAIGSGDEKLFF.

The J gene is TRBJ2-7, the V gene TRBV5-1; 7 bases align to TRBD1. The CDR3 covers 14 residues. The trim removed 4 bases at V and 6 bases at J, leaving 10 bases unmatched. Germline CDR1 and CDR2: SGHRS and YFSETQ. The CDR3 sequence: CASSPSTGSGEQYF. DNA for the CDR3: TGCGCCAGCAGCCCTTCGACAGGGTCGGGCGAGCAGTACTTC.

The CDR3 is CASSWGGESQPQHF. The CDR3, as DNA: TGCGCCAGCAGCTGGGGGGGAGAAAGTCAGCCCCAGCATTTT. This chain joins TRBV5-1 and TRBJ1-5; TRBD1 might be the D (5 bases). Trimming took off 3 bases at V and 6 bases at J, with 13 bases between the two ends. This CDR3 contains 14 residues. The germline CDR1 and CDR2 sequences are SGHRS and YFSETQ. Variable domain in full (rest from reference TRBV5-1 and TRBJ1-5): KAGVTQTPRYLIKTRGQQVTLSCSPISGHRSVSWYQQTPGQGLQFLFEYFSETQRNKGNFPGRFSGRQFSNSRSEMNVSTLELGDSALYLCASSWGGESQPQHFGDGTRLSIL.

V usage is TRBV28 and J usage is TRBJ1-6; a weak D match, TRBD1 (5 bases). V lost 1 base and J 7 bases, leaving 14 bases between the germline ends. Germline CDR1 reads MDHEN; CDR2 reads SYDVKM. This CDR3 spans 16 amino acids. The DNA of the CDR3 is TGTGCCAGCAGTTTATTTGGGACTCAGAGGAATTCACCCCTCCACTTT. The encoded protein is CASSLFGTQRNSPLHF.

CDR3 residues: CASSLQGVRNTEAFF. In DNA, the CDR3 is TGTGCCAGCAGCCTTCAGGGTGTTCGGAACACTGAAGCTTTCTTT. The V gene is TRBV7-9, the J gene TRBJ1-1; tentative D call: TRBD1 (5 bases). V was cut by 5 bases and J by 1 base, with 14 bases left in between. The CDR3 has 15 residues. Germline loops: CDR1 SEHNR, CDR2 FQNEAQ (reference sequence).

The DNA of the CDR3 is TGTGCCAGCAGTTACTCGGGACAGGGGTACTATGGCTACACCTTC. It is translated as CASSYSGQGYYGYTF. The chain has TRBV6-5 and TRBJ1-2; TRBD1 matches at 10 bases. Germline V CDR1 and CDR2: MNHEY, SVGAGI. This CDR3 is 15 amino acids long. Germline trimming cut 0 bases from V and 3 bases from J; bases unmatched to any gene: 1.